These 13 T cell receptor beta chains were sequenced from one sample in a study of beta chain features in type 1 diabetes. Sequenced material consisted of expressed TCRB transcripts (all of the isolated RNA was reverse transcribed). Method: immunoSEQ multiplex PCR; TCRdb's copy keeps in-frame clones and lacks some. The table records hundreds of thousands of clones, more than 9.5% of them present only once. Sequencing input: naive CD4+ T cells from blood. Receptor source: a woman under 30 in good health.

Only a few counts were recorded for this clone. CDR3: CASRVVAKNIQYF. CDR3 coding DNA: TGTGCCAGCAGAGTGGTTGCCAAAAACATTCAGTACTTC. The chain links TRBV2 to TRBJ2-4; unclear D gene. V lost 6 bases, J lost 1 base, and 7 bases lay in between. CDR1 SNHLY and CDR2 FYNNEI come from the germline V gene. This CDR3 comprises 13 residues.

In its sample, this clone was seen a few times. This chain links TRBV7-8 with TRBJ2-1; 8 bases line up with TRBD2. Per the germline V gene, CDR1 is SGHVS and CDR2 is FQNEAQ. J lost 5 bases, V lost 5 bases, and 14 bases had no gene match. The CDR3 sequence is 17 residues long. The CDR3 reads CASSAHGIAGWDNEQFF. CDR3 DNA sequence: TGTGCCAGCAGCGCCCACGGGATAGCGGGATGGGACAATGAGCAGTTCTTC. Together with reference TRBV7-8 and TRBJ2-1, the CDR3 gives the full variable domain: GAGVSQSPRYKVAKRGQDVALRCDPISGHVSLFWYQQALGQGPEFLTYFQNEAQLDKSGLPSDRFFAERPEGSVSTLKIQRTQQEDSAVYLCASSAHGIAGWDNEQFFGPGTRLTVL.

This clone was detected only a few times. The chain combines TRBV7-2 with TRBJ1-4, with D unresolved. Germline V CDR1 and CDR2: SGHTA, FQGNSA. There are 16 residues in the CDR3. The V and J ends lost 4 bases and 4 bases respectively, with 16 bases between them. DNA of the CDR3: TGTGCCAGCAGCTACCTTGGGAGGGCGATTAATGAAAAACTGTTTTTT. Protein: CASSYLGRAINEKLFF. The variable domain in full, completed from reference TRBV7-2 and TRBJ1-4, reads GAGVSQSPSNKVTEKGKDVELRCDPISGHTALYWYRQSLGQGLEFLIYFQGNSAPDKSGLPSDRFSAERTGGSVSTLTIQRTQQEDSAVYLCASSYLGRAINEKLFFGSGTQLSVL.

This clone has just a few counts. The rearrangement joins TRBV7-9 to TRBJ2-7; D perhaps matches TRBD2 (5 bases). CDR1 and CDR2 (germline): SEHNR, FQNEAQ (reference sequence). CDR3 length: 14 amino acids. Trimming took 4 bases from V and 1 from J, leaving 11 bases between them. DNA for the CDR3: TGTGCCAGCAGCTCTTACTCGGGGTCCTACGAGCAGTACTTC. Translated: CASSSYSGSYEQYF.

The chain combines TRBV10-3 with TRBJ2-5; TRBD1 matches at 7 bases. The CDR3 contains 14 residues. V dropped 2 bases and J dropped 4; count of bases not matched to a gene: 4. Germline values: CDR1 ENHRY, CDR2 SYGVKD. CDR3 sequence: CAISEKGQAETQYF. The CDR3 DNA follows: TGTGCCATCAGTGAGAAAGGACAGGCAGAGACCCAGTACTTC.

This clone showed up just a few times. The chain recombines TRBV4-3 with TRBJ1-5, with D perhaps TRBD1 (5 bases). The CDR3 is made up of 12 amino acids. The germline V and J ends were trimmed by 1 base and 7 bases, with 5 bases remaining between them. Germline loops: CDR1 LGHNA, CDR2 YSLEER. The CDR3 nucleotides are TGCGCCAGCAGCCAAGGGGACCAGCCCCAGCATTTT. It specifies CASSQGDQPQHF.

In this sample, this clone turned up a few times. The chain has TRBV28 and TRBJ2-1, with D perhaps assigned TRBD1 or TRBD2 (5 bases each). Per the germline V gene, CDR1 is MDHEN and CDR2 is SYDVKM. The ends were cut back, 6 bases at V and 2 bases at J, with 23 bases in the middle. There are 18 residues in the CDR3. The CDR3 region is CASRSTISRGTAYNEQFF. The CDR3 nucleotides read TGTGCCAGCAGATCGACCATCTCGAGGGGTACAGCCTACAATGAGCAGTTCTTC.

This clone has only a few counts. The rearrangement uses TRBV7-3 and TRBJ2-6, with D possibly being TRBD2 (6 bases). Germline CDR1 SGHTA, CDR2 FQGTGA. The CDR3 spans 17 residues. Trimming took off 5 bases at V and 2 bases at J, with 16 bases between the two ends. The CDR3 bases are TGTGCCAGCAGCCCCTATGGAGGGTCACCTGGGGCCAACGTCCTGACTTTC. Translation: CASSPYGGSPGANVLTF. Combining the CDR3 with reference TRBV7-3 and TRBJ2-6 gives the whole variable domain GAGVSQTPSNKVTEKGKYVELRCDPISGHTALYWYRQSLGQGPEFLIYFQGTGAADDSGLPNDRFFAVRPEGSVSTLKIQRTERGDSAVYLCASSPYGGSPGANVLTFGAGSRLTVL.

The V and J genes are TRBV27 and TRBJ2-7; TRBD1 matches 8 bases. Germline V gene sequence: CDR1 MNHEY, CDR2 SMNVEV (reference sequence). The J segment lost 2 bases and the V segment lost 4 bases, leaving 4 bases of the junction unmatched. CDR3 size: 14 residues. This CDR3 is CASSSPDRAYEQYF. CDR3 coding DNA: TGTGCCAGCAGTTCCCCGGACAGGGCCTACGAGCAGTACTTC.

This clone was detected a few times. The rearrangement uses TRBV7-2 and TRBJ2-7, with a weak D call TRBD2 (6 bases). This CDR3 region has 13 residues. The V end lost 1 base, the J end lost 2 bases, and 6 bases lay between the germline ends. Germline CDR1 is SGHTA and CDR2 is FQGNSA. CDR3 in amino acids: CASSLGTTYEQYF. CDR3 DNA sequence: TGTGCCAGCAGCTTAGGGACTACCTACGAGCAGTACTTC.

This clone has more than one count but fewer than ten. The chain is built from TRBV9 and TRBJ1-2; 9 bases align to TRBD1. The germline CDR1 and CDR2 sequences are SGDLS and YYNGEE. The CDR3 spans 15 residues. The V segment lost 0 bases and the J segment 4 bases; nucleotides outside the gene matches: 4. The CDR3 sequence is CASSVEGQGPYGYTF. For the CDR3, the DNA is TGTGCCAGCAGCGTAGAGGGACAGGGTCCCTATGGCTACACCTTC.

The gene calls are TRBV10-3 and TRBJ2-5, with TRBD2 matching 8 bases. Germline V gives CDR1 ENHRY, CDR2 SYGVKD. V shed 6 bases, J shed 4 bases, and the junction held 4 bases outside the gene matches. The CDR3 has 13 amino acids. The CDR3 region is CAISGTSLETQYF. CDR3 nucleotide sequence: TGTGCCATCAGCGGGACTAGTCTAGAGACCCAGTACTTC.

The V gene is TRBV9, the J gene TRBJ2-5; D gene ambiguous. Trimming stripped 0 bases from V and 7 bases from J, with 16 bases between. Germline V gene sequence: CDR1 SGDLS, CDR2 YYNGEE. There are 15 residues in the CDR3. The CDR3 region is CASSVAELAVGTQYF. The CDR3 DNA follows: TGTGCCAGCAGCGTAGCTGAACTCGCCGTCGGGACCCAGTACTTC.